The 32 T cell receptor beta chains listed next were all sequenced from one sample in a study of identical twins. TCRdb reprocessed the 5' RACE reads with MiXCR, giving one entry per CDR3 protein. The sample lists approximately 220,000 distinct CDR3 sequences; approximately 8.3% were seen once. This same sample was also part of a study on yellow fever vaccine responses in identical twins.

The sample was memory (CD45RO+) T cells sorted from blood. All receptors derive from a woman aged 18 to 35 in good health.

This clonotype was counted between two and nine times. This sequence joins TRBV7-9 and TRBJ2-1; the match to TRBD1 covers 7 bases. The CDR3 has 16 amino acids. Germline V lookup: CDR1 SEHNR, CDR2 FQNEAQ (reference sequence). V gave up 0 bases and J gave up 7 bases; unmatched junction bases: 9. The CDR3 sequence is CASSLAWTGFENEQFF. The CDR3 DNA sequence: TGTGCCAGCAGCTTAGCGTGGACAGGATTTGAGAATGAGCAGTTCTTC.

The V gene is TRBV12-3 or TRBV12-4, the J gene TRBJ1-1; 10 bases line up with TRBD1. With 5 bases clipped from V and 7 bases from J, the junction kept 10 bases outside the gene matches. This CDR3 has 15 amino acids. CDR3 amino acids: CASSPGTGATGEAFF. Here the CDR3 DNA reads TGTGCCAGCAGTCCCGGGACAGGGGCAACGGGTGAAGCTTTCTTT.

This clonotype has at least ten counts. The chain has TRBV7-2 and TRBJ1-5; TRBD1 agrees at 7 bases. J gave up 5 bases and V 5 bases, and 3 bases lay outside the gene matches. CDR1 is SGHTA and CDR2 is FQGNSA in the germline V gene. The CDR3 has 13 amino acids. The CDR3 nucleotides are TGTGCCAGCAGCCCCAGGGGGGATCAGCCCCAGCATTTT. This gives the protein CASSPRGDQPQHF. Drawing the rest from reference TRBV7-2 and TRBJ1-5, the complete variable domain is GAGVSQSPSNKVTEKGKDVELRCDPISGHTALYWYRQSLGQGLEFLIYFQGNSAPDKSGLPSDRFSAERTGGSVSTLTIQRTQQEDSAVYLCASSPRGDQPQHFGDGTRLSIL.

This clonotype was seen a single time. The chain couples TRBV6-1 to TRBJ2-4, with D possibly being TRBD1 or TRBD2 (5 bases each). CDR1 is MNHNS, CDR2 SASEGT, per germline. The V end was cut by 5 bases, the J end by 1 base, with 15 bases between. This CDR3 spans 16 amino acids. The CDR3 reads CASSPGTVRAKNIQYF. The DNA for the CDR3 is TGTGCCAGCAGTCCCGGGACCGTCCGGGCCAAAAACATTCAGTACTTC.

The chain joins TRBV5-6 to TRBJ2-3, with D possibly matching TRBD2 (7 bases). The CDR3 spans 15 residues. The germline V gene encodes CDR1 SGHDT and CDR2 YYEEEE. V was shortened by 1 base and J by 3 bases, with 12 bases between the two germline ends. The CDR3 loop is CASSLNGGPTDTQYF. CDR3 in DNA: TGTGCCAGCAGCTTGAACGGGGGGCCAACAGATACGCAGTATTTT.

This clonotype appeared many times. CDR3 loop: CASSDSGGDTQYF. CDR3 bases: TGTGCCAGCAGCGATAGCGGGGGGGATACGCAGTATTTT. The rearrangement uses TRBV2 and TRBJ2-3; TRBD2 matches 10 bases. V was pared by 6 bases and J by 6 bases, with 3 bases of the junction left unmatched. Germline loops: CDR1 SNHLY, CDR2 FYNNEI. This CDR3 is built from 13 residues.

CDR3: CSALAGEETEAFF. CDR3 in DNA: TGCAGTGCTTTGGCCGGGGAGGAAACTGAAGCTTTCTTT. V usage is TRBV20-1 and J usage is TRBJ1-1; D is undetermined. V gave up 5 bases and J gave up 5 bases, with 15 bases separating them. Looked up from germline, CDR1 is DFQATT and CDR2 is SNEGSKA (reference sequence). This CDR3 is built from 13 residues.

The chain joins TRBV28 to TRBJ2-5, with D tentatively TRBD1 (6 bases). Per the germline V gene, CDR1 is MDHEN and CDR2 is SYDVKM. This CDR3 is built from 15 residues. Trimming took off 6 bases at V and 3 bases at J, with 17 bases between the two ends. The CDR3 DNA reads TGTGCCAGCAGGGAGGACAGAGAAACCAAAGAGACCCAGTACTTC. Translation gives CASREDRETKETQYF.

This clonotype was detected only a few times. The J gene is TRBJ1-2, the V gene TRBV9; D not resolved. The CDR3 is made up of 14 amino acids. Trimming cost V 3 bases and J 8 bases, with 17 bases left between them. Germline V gene lookup returns CDR1 SGDLS and CDR2 YYNGEE. In nucleotides, the CDR3 is TGTGCCAGCAGCGCGAATCGGACGTTTCTGGGCTACACCTTC. Translating it yields CASSANRTFLGYTF.

The chain uses TRBV25-1 and TRBJ2-1, with a possible D match to TRBD1 (5 bases). In germline, CDR1 is MGHDK, CDR2 SYGVNS. The CDR3 spans 15 residues. V lost 0 bases and J lost 6, with 12 bases in between. In DNA, the CDR3 is TGTGCCAGCAGTGAATATAAGGGTCAGGGCAATGAGCAGTTCTTC. It codes for CASSEYKGQGNEQFF. Full variable domain (outside the CDR3, taken from reference TRBV25-1 and TRBJ2-1): EADIYQTPRYLVIGTGKKITLECSQTMGHDKMYWYQQDPGMELHLIHYSYGVNSTEKGDLSSESTVSRIRTEHFPLTLESARPSHTSQYLCASSEYKGQGNEQFFGPGTRLTVL.

The chain employs TRBV29-1 and TRBJ2-3; 9 bases fit TRBD1. Germline V gene sequence: CDR1 SQVTM, CDR2 ANQGSEA. The length of the CDR3 is 13 residues. V shed 3 bases, J shed 3 bases, and the junction held 1 base outside the gene matches. In DNA form, the CDR3 reads TGCAGCGTTGACGGACAGGGGACAGATACGCAGTATTTT. As protein: CSVDGQGTDTQYF.

This clonotype was detected many times. V usage is TRBV20-1 and J usage is TRBJ2-1, with a weak D call TRBD1 (5 bases). Germline CDR1 is DFQATT and CDR2 is SNEGSKA (reference sequence). The CDR3 contains 12 residues. Trimming cost V 1 base and J 9 bases, with 10 bases left between them. The DNA of the CDR3 is TGCAGTGCTAGAGCAGGGTTACGTGAGCAGTTCTTC. Translation gives CSARAGLREQFF.

This clonotype appeared many times. The CDR3 is CASSPRDRGGNEQFF. CDR3 DNA sequence: TGTGCCAGCAGCCCCCGGGACAGGGGTGGGAATGAGCAGTTCTTC. The rearrangement joins TRBV11-2 to TRBJ2-1, with 10 bases fitting TRBD1. This CDR3 comprises 15 residues. V trimming: 5 bases; J trimming: 7 bases; junction bases outside the gene matches: 8. Germline lookup yields CDR1 SGHAT and CDR2 FQNNGV.

V gene TRBV6-5 combines with J gene TRBJ2-7; TRBD1 matches 8 bases. This CDR3 comprises 17 residues. The V gene end was trimmed by 2 bases and the J gene end by 7 bases; junction bases not matched to a gene: 16. Per the germline V gene, CDR1 is MNHEY and CDR2 is SVGAGI. The CDR3 DNA follows: TGTGCCAGCAGTTACCCAAAGAGAGGACAGGGTTCGAGGGAGCAGTACTTC. Translating gives CASSYPKRGQGSREQYF.

The table lists this clonotype with many counts. The gene calls are TRBV6-5 and TRBJ2-5; 9 bases are a match to TRBD1. Germline V gene lookup returns CDR1 MNHEY and CDR2 SVGAGI. The CDR3 runs to 15 residues. V lost 2 bases and J lost 5; bases outside the gene matches: 6. The chain's CDR3 is CASSYIQGAMETQYF. The CDR3 bases are TGTGCCAGCAGTTACATACAGGGGGCAATGGAGACCCAGTACTTC.

This clonotype occurred many times. The chain is built from TRBV6-1 and TRBJ1-5; possible D gene TRBD1, 6 bases. Germline values: CDR1 MNHNS, CDR2 SASEGT. The CDR3 covers 15 residues. Trimming cost V 6 bases and J 2 bases, with 14 bases left between them. CDR3 DNA sequence: TGTGCCAGCAGCCCGGGGGGCGGGGGCAATCAGCCCCAGCATTTT. Encoded protein: CASSPGGGGNQPQHF.

This clonotype was detected once. The chain carries TRBV20-1 and TRBJ2-7, with D tentatively TRBD1 (6 bases). CDR1 DFQATT and CDR2 SNEGSKA come from the germline V gene (reference sequence). Trimming left V 6 bases short and J 6 bases short, with 12 bases between. The CDR3 sequence is 11 residues long. This CDR3 is CSALTGPEQYF. DNA of the CDR3: TGCAGTGCCTTGACAGGCCCCGAGCAGTACTTC.

The V gene is TRBV5-1, the J gene TRBJ2-3, with 10 bases identical to TRBD2. The CDR3 consists of 16 residues. Looked up from germline, CDR1 is SGHRS and CDR2 is YFSETQ. The J segment lost 2 bases and the V segment lost 4 bases, leaving 7 bases of the junction unmatched. The CDR3 sequence is CASSERLAGVTDTQYF. Written as DNA, the CDR3 is TGCGCCAGCAGCGAAAGACTAGCGGGTGTCACAGATACGCAGTATTTT. The whole variable domain, filled in from reference TRBV5-1 and TRBJ2-3, reads KAGVTQTPRYLIKTRGQQVTLSCSPISGHRSVSWYQQTPGQGLQFLFEYFSETQRNKGNFPGRFSGRQFSNSRSEMNVSTLELGDSALYLCASSERLAGVTDTQYFGPGTRLTVL.

The CDR3 reads CSAREGRDYEQYF. The DNA for the CDR3 is TGCAGTGCTAGAGAGGGCAGGGACTACGAGCAGTACTTC. V usage is TRBV20-1 and J usage is TRBJ2-7; maybe TRBD1 (5 bases). Looked up from germline, CDR1 is DFQATT and CDR2 is SNEGSKA (reference sequence). Deletions cut 0 bases from V and 3 bases from J, with 9 bases between. CDR3 length: 13 amino acids.

The genes are TRBV11-2 and TRBJ1-2; D call uncertain. V gave up 0 bases and J gave up 2 bases, with 7 bases separating them. This CDR3 region has 14 residues. Germline lookup yields CDR1 SGHAT and CDR2 FQNNGV. In nucleotides, the CDR3 is TGTGCCAGCAGCTTAGATGGTAGGAACTATGGCTACACCTTC. Translating gives CASSLDGRNYGYTF.

This clonotype has more than one count but fewer than ten. The rearrangement joins TRBV29-1 to TRBJ2-5; D may correspond to TRBD1 or TRBD2 (6 bases each). The CDR3 extends over 12 amino acids. V was shortened by 1 base and J by 4 bases, with 7 bases between the two germline ends. CDR1 is SQVTM, CDR2 ANQGSEA, per germline. CDR3 nucleotides: TGCAGCGTTGAAGGGGGGGCAGAGACCCAGTACTTC. The encoded protein is CSVEGGAETQYF.

The chain employs TRBV15 and TRBJ1-6; D remains unclear. CDR3 size: 15 residues. Trimming pared 0 bases from V and 9 bases from J, leaving 12 bases between. Germline CDR1 LNHNV, CDR2 YYDKDF (reference sequence). CDR3 amino acids: CATSREGGVPSPLHF. The CDR3 DNA follows: TGTGCCACCAGCAGAGAGGGTGGGGTGCCTTCACCCCTCCACTTT.

The gene calls are TRBV28 and TRBJ1-2, with 7 positions matching TRBD1. Germline V CDR1 and CDR2: MDHEN, SYDVKM. CDR3 size: 15 residues. The J segment lost 2 bases and the V segment lost 6 bases, leaving 9 bases of the junction unmatched. CDR3 nucleotide sequence: TGTGCCAGCAGACGACTTGGGACAGACAACTATGGCTACACCTTC. It codes for CASRRLGTDNYGYTF.

At least ten counts were recorded for this clonotype. J is TRBJ2-7 and V is TRBV20-1; a possible D gene is TRBD2 (5 bases). Trimming left V 3 bases short and J 3 bases short, with 18 bases between. CDR1 and CDR2 (germline): DFQATT, SNEGSKA (reference sequence). The length of the CDR3 is 15 residues. In DNA, the CDR3 is TGCAGTGCTAGGGAAACCGACAAGGGAGTCTACGAGCAGTACTTC. Translating it yields CSARETDKGVYEQYF.

V is TRBV6-5 and J is TRBJ2-7; weak D call: TRBD2 (5 bases). Trimming removed 4 bases at V and 0 bases at J, with 10 bases between. Germline CDR1 is MNHEY and CDR2 is SVGAGI. The CDR3 runs 14 residues. The CDR3 region is CASSSPGSSYEQYF. In nucleotides, the CDR3 is TGTGCCAGCAGTTCCCCGGGAAGCTCCTACGAGCAGTACTTC.

As concerns this clonotype: This may arise from a read error, as a much more abundant clone is one base away. The chain combines TRBV15 with TRBJ2-5; no definite D call. With 0 bases removed from V and 5 bases from J, the gap between germline ends came to 1 base. Germline CDR1 LNHNV, CDR2 YYDKDF (reference sequence). The CDR3 spans 11 residues. CDR3 in DNA: TGTGCCACCAGCAGAGAGGAGACCCAGTACTTC. Translating gives CATSREETQYF.

A remark on this clonotype: The junction departs from the called germline gene at one end, perhaps through a read error. This chain uses TRBV12-3 or TRBV12-4 with TRBJ2-7; 14 bases fit TRBD2. The CDR3 has 18 residues. The CDR3 loop reads CAISLVSGLAGDELEQYF. CDR3 nucleotide sequence: TGTGCCATCAGTTTAGTTTCGGGACTAGCGGGAGATGAGCTCGAGCAGTACTTC.

This clonotype was counted ten times or more. The germline gene is not matched at one end of the junction; a read error may be the cause. The J gene is TRBJ2-5, the V gene TRBV5-1; D is unresolved. The CDR3 sequence is 12 residues long. CDR1 is SGHRS, CDR2 YFSETQ, per germline. The CDR3 loop reads CASSLGKETQYF. CDR3 coding DNA: TGTGCCAGCAGTTTGGGAAAAGAGACCCAGTACTTC. The full variable domain, completed using reference TRBV5-1 and TRBJ2-5, is KAGVTQTPRYLIKTRGQQVTLSCSPISGHRSVSWYQQTPGQGLQFLFEYFSETQRNKGNFPGRFSGRQFSNSRSEMNVSTLELGDSALYLCASSLGKETQYFGPGTRLLVL.

This clonotype has only a few counts. This chain connects TRBV20-1 to TRBJ1-2; D remains unclear. Trimming pared 6 bases from V and 2 bases from J, leaving 16 bases between. Germline CDR1 DFQATT, CDR2 SNEGSKA (reference sequence). The CDR3 is made up of 14 amino acids. CDR3 nucleotide sequence: TGCAGTGCGAAAGAGGACGGCCGGAACTATGGCTACACCTTC. This encodes CSAKEDGRNYGYTF.

This clonotype was counted at least ten times. The chain recombines TRBV29-1 with TRBJ1-2; weak D call: TRBD1 (5 bases). Germline-derived CDR1 and CDR2 are SQVTM and ANQGSEA. This CDR3 has 12 residues. Trimming took off 6 bases at V and 7 bases at J, with 15 bases between the two ends. CDR3 in amino acids: CSVDGAGPGYTF. Here the CDR3 DNA reads TGCAGCGTGGACGGGGCCGGGCCTGGCTACACCTTC.

This clonotype was recorded many times. CDR3 nucleotide sequence: TGTGCCAGCATCATAGCGGGAGCCAATGAGCAGTTCTTC. Its protein product is CASIIAGANEQFF. The rearrangement uses TRBV7-2 and TRBJ2-1; TRBD2 matches 9 bases. Unmatched junction bases numbered 4, after V lost 7 bases and J lost 6 bases. Germline V lookup: CDR1 SGHTA, CDR2 FQGNSA. The CDR3 is 13 residues long.

This clonotype came up a few times. This chain links TRBV20-1 with TRBJ2-5; D gene ambiguous. CDR3 length: 14 residues. The germline gives CDR1 DFQATT, CDR2 SNEGSKA (reference sequence). The V end lost 3 bases, the J end lost 0 bases, and 11 bases lay between the germline ends. This chain's CDR3 is CSASYELYQETQYF. In DNA form, the CDR3 reads TGCAGTGCTAGTTACGAATTGTACCAAGAGACCCAGTACTTC.